This passage covers 26 T cell receptor beta chains from one sample sequenced in a study of early stage breast cancer tumors. The method was immunoSEQ multiplex PCR; TCRdb's version includes in-frame clones alone and lacks a portion of them. The repertoire consists of about 48,000 clones, with roughly 84% occurring once and the leading ten covering about 1.4%. Material: blood. The source is a person aged 50-59 years with breast cancer.

The chain carries TRBV7-2 and TRBJ1-2; D may be TRBD1 (6 bases). The V end was cut by 4 bases, the J end by 4 bases, with 10 bases between. Germline V gene lookup returns CDR1 SGHTA and CDR2 FQGNSA. This CDR3 has 13 residues. This CDR3 reads CASSWDTSYGYTF. Here the CDR3 DNA reads TGTGCCAGCAGCTGGGACACAAGCTATGGCTACACCTTC.

The chain carries TRBV19 and TRBJ2-5, with D perhaps matching TRBD1 or TRBD2 (5 bases each). Per germline, CDR1 LNHDA and CDR2 SQIVND (reference sequence). V lost 4 bases and J lost 5, with 11 bases in between. The CDR3 spans 13 residues. As DNA, the CDR3 is TGTGCCAGTAGTAGGGGACGGGGCGAGACCCAGTACTTC. Protein: CASSRGRGETQYF.

The gene calls are TRBV6-5 and TRBJ1-2; D is unresolved. This CDR3 contains 15 residues. The V gene's germline CDR1 is MNHEY and CDR2 SVGAGI. With 6 bases removed from V and 2 bases from J, the gap between germline ends came to 16 bases. CDR3 in amino acids: CASSTLSLPNYGYTF. Written as DNA, the CDR3 is TGTGCCAGCAGCACCTTATCTTTACCCAACTATGGCTACACCTTC.

J is TRBJ2-2 and V is TRBV5-8; D not resolved. This CDR3 has 15 residues. Germline V CDR1 and CDR2: SGHTS, YDEGEE. V gave up 0 bases and J gave up 5 bases, with 11 bases separating them. Here the CDR3 reads CASSLAVMGTGELFF. DNA for the CDR3: TGTGCCAGCAGCTTGGCGGTGATGGGAACCGGGGAGCTGTTTTTT.

This clone was counted only a few times. The V and J genes are TRBV18 and TRBJ1-3; maybe TRBD1 (6 bases). The length of the CDR3 is 16 residues. CDR1 is KGHSH, CDR2 LQKENI, per germline. V lost 0 bases to trimming and J lost 3 bases, with 12 bases between them. The CDR3 reads CASSPPSGALGNTIYF. The CDR3 bases are TGTGCCAGCTCACCACCGTCGGGGGCGCTTGGAAACACCATATATTTT.

The chain has TRBV5-1 and TRBJ2-7, with a weak D call TRBD2 (6 bases). CDR3 length equals 15 residues. V lost 4 bases, J lost 5 bases, and 19 bases lay in between. Germline lookup yields CDR1 SGHRS and CDR2 YFSETQ. The CDR3 region has the DNA TGCGCCAGCAGCCCCCTAGGTTGGGGAGGAGACGAGCAGTACTTC. Translated: CASSPLGWGGDEQYF.

J is TRBJ1-2 and V is TRBV23-1, with 9 bases fitting TRBD1. TRBV23-1 is known as an ORF, though its function is uncertain. The J segment lost 7 bases and the V segment lost 1 base, leaving 13 bases of the junction unmatched. This CDR3 region has 17 residues. CDR3 in amino acids: CASSQFTGTGLVAGYTF. The DNA for the CDR3 is TGCGCCAGCAGTCAATTTACCGGGACAGGGTTAGTAGCTGGCTACACCTTC.

CDR3 in amino acids: CASGPGQGNQPQHF. The CDR3 DNA sequence: TGTGCTAGTGGACCCGGACAGGGGAATCAGCCCCAGCATTTT. This chain connects TRBV12-5 to TRBJ1-5, with TRBD1 matching over 9 bases. Germline V gene sequence: CDR1 LGHNT, CDR2 FRNRAP. The V gene end was trimmed by 6 bases and the J gene end by 4 bases; junction bases not matched to a gene: 4. This CDR3 spans 14 amino acids.

The table lists this clone with a count of one. The chain employs TRBV5-1 and TRBJ1-5, with no clear D. There are 15 residues in the CDR3. Germline CDR1 and CDR2: SGHRS and YFSETQ. The V and J ends lost 5 bases and 1 base respectively, with 13 bases between them. CDR3 amino acids: CASSPGGSSNQPQHF. The CDR3 DNA follows: TGCGCCAGCAGTCCCGGAGGGTCCAGCAATCAGCCCCAGCATTTT.

The chain uses TRBV5-1 and TRBJ1-2; 8 positions agree with TRBD1. The CDR3 loop spans 16 amino acids. Per the germline V gene, CDR1 is SGHRS and CDR2 is YFSETQ. The J segment lost 8 bases and the V segment lost 4 bases, leaving 16 bases of the junction unmatched. The CDR3 DNA follows: TGCGCCAGCAGCCAGACCTCACAGGGGGTATTGGGCGGCTACACCTTC. Its translation: CASSQTSQGVLGGYTF.

This chain connects TRBV18 to TRBJ2-5, with D perhaps matching TRBD1 (6 bases). CDR1 KGHSH and CDR2 LQKENI come from the germline V gene. The CDR3 has 17 residues. V shed 3 bases and J shed 0 bases, with 17 bases lying between them. CDR3 DNA: TGTGCCAGCTCACCCGGTACAGGGAAGGTCAACCAAGAGACCCAGTACTTC. Amino acids: CASSPGTGKVNQETQYF.

This rearrangement joins TRBV19 to TRBJ2-1, with 14 nucleotides matching TRBD2. This CDR3 region has 15 residues. With V trimmed by 5 bases and J by 6 bases, 3 bases remained unmatched. Germline V lookup: CDR1 LNHDA, CDR2 SQIVND (reference sequence). The CDR3 is CASSVGLAGVNEQFF. CDR3 DNA: TGTGCCAGTAGTGTGGGACTAGCGGGAGTCAATGAGCAGTTCTTC.

The chain uses TRBV7-3 and TRBJ1-5; 7 nucleotides agree with TRBD1. V trimming: 5 bases; J trimming: 2 bases; junction bases outside the gene matches: 3. Germline V CDR1 and CDR2: SGHTA, FQGTGA. This CDR3 contains 14 residues. CDR3 in DNA: TGTGCCAGCAGCCCAACAGGGGGCAATCAGCCCCAGCATTTT. Protein sequence: CASSPTGGNQPQHF.

The J gene is TRBJ2-7, the V gene TRBV5-4; D ambiguous. CDR3 length: 14 amino acids. Trimming pared 4 bases from V and 0 bases from J, leaving 11 bases between. The germline V gene has CDR1 SGHNT and CDR2 YYREEE (reference sequence). CDR3 DNA sequence: TGTGCCAGCAGCCCTAAACTGAGCTCCTACGAGCAGTACTTC. It yields the protein CASSPKLSSYEQYF.

The V call is TRBV10-2, the J call TRBJ2-7; D is unclear. CDR1 WSHSY and CDR2 SAAADI come from the germline V gene. CDR3 length: 14 residues. V dropped 1 base and J dropped 4 bases, with 11 bases sitting between them. The CDR3 loop reads CASSEFVGSYEQYF. The DNA for the CDR3 is TGCGCCAGCAGTGAGTTCGTTGGGTCTTACGAGCAGTACTTC.

This chain joins TRBV6-6 and TRBJ1-2, with D possibly TRBD1 on 5 matching bases. CDR1 and CDR2 (germline): MNHNY, SVGAGI (reference sequence). The CDR3 has 12 residues. Trimming stripped 5 bases from V and 6 bases from J, with 10 bases between. CDR3 DNA: TGTGCCAGCAGTACAGGTGGTAATGGCTACACCTTC. As protein: CASSTGGNGYTF.

V and J are TRBV6-1 and TRBJ1-1; no clear D. CDR1 MNHNS and CDR2 SASEGT come from the germline V gene. CDR3 length equals 12 residues. V was clipped by 6 bases and J by 1 base, with 6 bases between them. The CDR3 is CASSHANTEAFF. In DNA form, the CDR3 reads TGTGCCAGCAGCCATGCGAACACTGAAGCTTTCTTT.

V usage is TRBV19 and J usage is TRBJ2-6, with D hard to call. The CDR3 spans 14 residues. The V end was cut by 4 bases, the J end by 2 bases, with 6 bases between. Germline lookup yields CDR1 LNHDA and CDR2 SQIVND (reference sequence). The CDR3 sequence is CASSTVAGANVLTF. DNA for the CDR3: TGTGCCAGTAGTACGGTTGCTGGGGCCAACGTCCTGACTTTC. Full variable domain (missing parts from reference TRBV19 and TRBJ2-6): DGGITQSPKYLFRKEGQNVTLSCEQNLNHDAMYWYRQDPGQGLRLIYYSQIVNDFQKGDIAEGYSVSREKKESFPLTVTSAQKNPTAFYLCASSTVAGANVLTFGAGSRLTVL.

The rearrangement links TRBV9 to TRBJ1-1; a possible D gene is TRBD1 (5 bases). The CDR3 is 14 amino acids. Trimming took 0 bases from V and 6 from J, leaving 12 bases between them. The V gene's germline CDR1 is SGDLS and CDR2 YYNGEE. The CDR3 DNA reads TGTGCCAGCAGCGTAGGCGGGAGGGACCCTGAAGCTTTCTTT. Amino acid sequence: CASSVGGRDPEAFF.

The chain carries TRBV11-3 and TRBJ2-3; no reliable D call. Looked up from germline, CDR1 is SGHNT and CDR2 is YENEEA. Trimming removed 1 base at V and 0 bases at J, with 5 bases between. The CDR3 length is 14 residues. The CDR3 region is CASSLGSSTDTQYF. Here the CDR3 DNA reads TGTGCCAGCAGCTTAGGGTCTAGCACAGATACGCAGTATTTT.

Only a few counts were recorded for this clone. The rearrangement uses TRBV6-1 and TRBJ1-1, with D possibly matching TRBD1 (5 bases). V lost 3 bases and J 3 bases, leaving 8 bases between the germline ends. The V gene's germline CDR1 is MNHNS and CDR2 SASEGT. The CDR3 contains 13 residues. The DNA for the CDR3 is TGTGCCAGCAGTGAGCGACAGTACACTGAAGCTTTCTTT. This codes for CASSERQYTEAFF.

CDR3 in DNA: TGCGCCAGCAGCCCCGTGACTCAGGGGATCTACGAGCAGTACTTC. Translation gives CASSPVTQGIYEQYF. This chain connects TRBV4-3 to TRBJ2-7, with D possibly matching TRBD1 (6 bases). V was trimmed by 4 bases and J by 3 bases, leaving 16 bases between them. Germline-derived CDR1 and CDR2 are LGHNA and YSLEER. CDR3 size: 15 residues.

Concerning this clone: Its ends do not fully match the called genes, so a read error is possible. V is TRBV19 and J is TRBJ2-7; 7 bases are shared with TRBD1. This CDR3 comprises 15 residues. Germline-derived CDR1 and CDR2 are LNHDA and SQIVND (reference sequence). Written as DNA, the CDR3 is TGTGCCAGTAGTCCGTTGACAGGGCCGTCCTCCGAGCAGTACTTC. Protein: CASSPLTGPSSEQYF.

The V gene is TRBV7-9, the J gene TRBJ1-1; TRBD1 aligns across 8 bases. The CDR3 totals 14 residues. Trimming removed 5 bases from V and 4 bases from J; junction bases left unmatched: 6. CDR1 SEHNR and CDR2 FQNEAQ come from the germline V gene (reference sequence). CDR3 in amino acids: CASSPQGAGTEAFF. The CDR3 region has the DNA TGTGCCAGCAGCCCCCAGGGGGCCGGCACTGAAGCTTTCTTT.

This CDR3 reads CASSSGWTEAFF. The CDR3 DNA reads TGTGCCAGTAGTTCCGGGTGGACTGAAGCTTTCTTT. This rearrangement joins TRBV19 to TRBJ1-1, with no clear D. Germline lookup yields CDR1 LNHDA and CDR2 SQIVND (reference sequence). V lost 5 bases and J 5 bases, leaving 9 bases between the germline ends. CDR3 length: 12 residues.

The chain links TRBV7-2 to TRBJ2-3; D is unresolved. The germline V gene encodes CDR1 SGHTA and CDR2 FQGNSA. The V end was cut by 3 bases, the J end by 2 bases, with 6 bases between. The CDR3 consists of 13 residues. This CDR3 reads CASSFTLTDTQYF. The DNA of the CDR3 is TGTGCCAGCAGCTTCACACTCACAGATACGCAGTATTTT.